This entry describes one T cell receptor (beta chain). The sample originates from a study of human thymus T cells. Profiled with immunoSEQ multiplex PCR; TCRdb holds only in-frame clones, not every one. The data contain 55,000 to 85,000 clones, 85% to 95% of them singletons. Corrective cardiac surgery supplied the resected thymus tissue. Trimming stripped 6 bases from V and 2 bases from J, with 23 bases between. The CDR3 runs 18 residues. CDR1 LGHNA and CDR2 YNFKEQ come from the germline V gene. The sequence was obtained from a girl less than two years old with a congenital heart defect but otherwise immunologically healthy. Material: thymus tissue. The chain employs TRBV4-2 and TRBJ1-5; possible D gene TRBD1, 5 bases. CDR3 in amino acids: CASSYDRPSEGGNQPQHF. DNA for the CDR3: TGTGCCAGCAGTTATGACAGACCTTCGGAAGGGGGCAATCAGCCCCAGCATTTT.